This TCR beta chain was sequenced for a study of beta chain features in type 1 diabetes. The isolated RNA, all of it, was reverse transcribed, so expressed TCRB transcripts were what got sequenced. Clones were sequenced by immunoSEQ multiplex PCR, and TCRdb holds only the in-frame ones, with some missing. The data show about 250,000 clones, with 13% to 15% seen just once and approximately 0.024% held by the top ten. This clone has a handful of counts. As yet, its antigen is unknown. Germline V gene lookup returns CDR1 SEHNR and CDR2 FQNEAQ (reference sequence). The ends lost 4 bases at V and 4 bases at J; junction bases unmatched: 8. The CDR3 runs 15 residues. Study-wide results and caveats: Shorter templates might be favored by PCR, and equally so in patients and in controls.

This clonotype originated in a woman between 35 and 50 years old in good health. The sequenced material came from naive CD4+ T cells from blood. The rearrangement links TRBV7-9 to TRBJ2-5; the match to TRBD1 covers 8 bases. In nucleotides, the CDR3 is TGTGCCAGCAGCTCCACGGGACAGGCGGTAGAGACCCAGTACTTC. Its translation: CASSSTGQAVETQYF.